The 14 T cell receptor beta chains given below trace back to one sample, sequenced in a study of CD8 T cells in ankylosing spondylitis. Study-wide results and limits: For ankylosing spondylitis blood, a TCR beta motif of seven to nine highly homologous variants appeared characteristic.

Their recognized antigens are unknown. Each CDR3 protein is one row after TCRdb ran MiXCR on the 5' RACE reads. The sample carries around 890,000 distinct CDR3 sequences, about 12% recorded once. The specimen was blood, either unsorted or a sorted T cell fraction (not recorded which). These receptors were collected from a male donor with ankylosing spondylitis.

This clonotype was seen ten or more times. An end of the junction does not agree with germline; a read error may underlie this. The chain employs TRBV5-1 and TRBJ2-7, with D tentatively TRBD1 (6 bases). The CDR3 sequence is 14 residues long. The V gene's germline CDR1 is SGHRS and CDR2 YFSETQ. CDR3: CASSLSGATYEQYF. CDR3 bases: TGTGCCAGCAGTTTATCAGGGGCGACATACGAGCAGTACTTC.

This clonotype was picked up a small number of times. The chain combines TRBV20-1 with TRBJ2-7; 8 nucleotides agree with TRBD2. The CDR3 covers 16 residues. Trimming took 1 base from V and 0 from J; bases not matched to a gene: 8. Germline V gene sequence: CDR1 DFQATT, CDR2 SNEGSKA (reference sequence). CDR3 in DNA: TGCAGTGCTAGAGGCGGAACGGGGGGGAGCTCCTACGAGCAGTACTTC. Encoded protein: CSARGGTGGSSYEQYF.

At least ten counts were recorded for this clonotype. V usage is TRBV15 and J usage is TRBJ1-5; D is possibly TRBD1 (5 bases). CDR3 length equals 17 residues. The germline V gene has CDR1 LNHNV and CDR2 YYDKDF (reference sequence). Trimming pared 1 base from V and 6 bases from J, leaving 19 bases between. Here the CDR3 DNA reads TGTGCCACCAGCAGAGTGCCTCTTGGGGGATTAGGTCAGCCCCAGCATTTT. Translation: CATSRVPLGGLGQPQHF.

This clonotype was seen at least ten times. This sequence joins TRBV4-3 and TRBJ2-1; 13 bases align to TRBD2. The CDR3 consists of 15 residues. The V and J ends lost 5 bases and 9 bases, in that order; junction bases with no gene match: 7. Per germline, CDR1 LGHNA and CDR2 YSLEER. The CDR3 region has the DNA TGCGCCAGCAGCTTCGGACTAGCGGGAGAGGGTGAGCAGTTCTTC. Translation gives CASSFGLAGEGEQFF.

The CDR3 sequence: CASSRLQAGGWETQYF. CDR3 DNA sequence: TGTGCCAGCAGCCGCCTTCAGGCCGGGGGTTGGGAGACCCAGTACTTC. The chain couples TRBV7-2 to TRBJ2-5; D might be TRBD2 (6 bases). Trimming removed 5 bases at V and 5 bases at J, with 21 bases between. CDR3 length: 16 amino acids. CDR1 is SGHTA, CDR2 FQGNSA, per germline.

The CDR3 DNA reads as TGCAGTGCTCGTACGGCGATGAACACTGAAGCTTTCTTT. Translated, it gives CSARTAMNTEAFF. The chain uses TRBV20-1 and TRBJ1-1; D remains ambiguous. The CDR3 runs to 13 residues. Germline CDR1 is DFQATT and CDR2 is SNEGSKA (reference sequence). The V end was cut by 5 bases, the J end by 0 bases, with 10 bases between.

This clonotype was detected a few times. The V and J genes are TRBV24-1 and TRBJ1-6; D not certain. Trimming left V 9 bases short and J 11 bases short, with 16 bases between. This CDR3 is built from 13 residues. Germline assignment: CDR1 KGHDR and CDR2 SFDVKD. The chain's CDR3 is CATRRAPGTPLHF. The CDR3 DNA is TGTGCCACCCGCCGGGCTCCTGGAACACCCCTCCACTTT.

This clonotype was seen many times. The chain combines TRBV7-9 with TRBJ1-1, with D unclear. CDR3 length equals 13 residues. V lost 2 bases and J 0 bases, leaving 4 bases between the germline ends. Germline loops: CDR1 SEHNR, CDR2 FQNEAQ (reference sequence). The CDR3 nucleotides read TGTGCCAGCAGCTTACAGATGAACACTGAAGCTTTCTTT. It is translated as CASSLQMNTEAFF.

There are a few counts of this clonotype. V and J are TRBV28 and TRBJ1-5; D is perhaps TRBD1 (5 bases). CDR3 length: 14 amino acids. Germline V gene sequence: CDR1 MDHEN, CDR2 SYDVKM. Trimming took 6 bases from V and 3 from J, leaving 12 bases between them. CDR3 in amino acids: CASRSDRSNQPQHF. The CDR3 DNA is TGTGCCAGCAGATCCGACAGATCCAATCAGCCCCAGCATTTT.

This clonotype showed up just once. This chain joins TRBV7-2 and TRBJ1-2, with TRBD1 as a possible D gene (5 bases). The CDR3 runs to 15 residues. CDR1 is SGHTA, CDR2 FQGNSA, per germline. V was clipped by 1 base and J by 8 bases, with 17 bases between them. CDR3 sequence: CASSLVDWSRDGYTF. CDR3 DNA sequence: TGTGCCAGCAGCTTAGTCGATTGGTCTCGGGACGGCTACACCTTC.

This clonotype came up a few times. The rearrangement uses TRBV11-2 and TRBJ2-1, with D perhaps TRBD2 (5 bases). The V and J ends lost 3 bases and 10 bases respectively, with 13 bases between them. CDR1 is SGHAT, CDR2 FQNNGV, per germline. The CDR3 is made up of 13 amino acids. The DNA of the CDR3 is TGTGCCAGCAGCTTTATCTCGGGATGGGAGCAGTTCTTC. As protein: CASSFISGWEQFF.

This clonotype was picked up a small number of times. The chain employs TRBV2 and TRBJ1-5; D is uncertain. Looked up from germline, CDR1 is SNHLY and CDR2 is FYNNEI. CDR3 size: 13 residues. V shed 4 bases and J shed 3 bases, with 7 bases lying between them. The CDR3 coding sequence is TGTGCCAGCAGTGGACCATTCAATCAGCCCCAGCATTTT. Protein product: CASSGPFNQPQHF. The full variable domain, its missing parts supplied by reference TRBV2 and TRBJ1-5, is EPEVTQTPSHQVTQMGQEVILRCVPISNHLYFYWYRQILGQKVEFLVSFYNNEISEKSEIFDDQFSVERPDGSNFTLKIRSTKLEDSAMYFCASSGPFNQPQHFGDGTRLSIL.

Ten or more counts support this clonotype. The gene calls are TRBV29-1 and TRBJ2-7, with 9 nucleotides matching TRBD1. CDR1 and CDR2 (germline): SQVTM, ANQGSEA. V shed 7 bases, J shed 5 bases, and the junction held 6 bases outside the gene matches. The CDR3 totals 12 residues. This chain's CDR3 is CSAGQGIHEQYF. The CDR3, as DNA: TGCAGCGCCGGACAGGGGATCCACGAGCAGTACTTC.

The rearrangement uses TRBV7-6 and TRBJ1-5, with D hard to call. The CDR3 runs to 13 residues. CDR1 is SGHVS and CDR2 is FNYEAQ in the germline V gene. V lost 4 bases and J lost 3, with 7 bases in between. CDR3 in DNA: TGTGCCAGCAGCTCCATTCCCAATCAGCCCCAGCATTTT. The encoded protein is CASSSIPNQPQHF.